A single sample is the source of the 9 T cell receptor beta chains below, sequenced in a study of T cells expressing NK-cell markers (TCRdb year 2020). Library prep was done by 5' RACE. Sequenced using an Illumina HiSeq 2000. TCRdb reanalyzed the reads, keeping one entry per CDR3 protein sequence and omitting DNA. The sample's table lists a count of about 460,000 distinct CDR3 sequences. The biggest ten clones account for under 1.5% of the sample. Material for sequencing was blood T cells: a sorted CD56 or NKG2C T cell subset, CD4+ or CD8+ T cells, or bulk PBMC T cells (not recorded which). These receptors originate from a woman in her fifties or sixties in good health. Donor details come from another sample of the same person, matched by shared clones.

The CDR3 spells CASSQYPAQGRGSYNEQFF. This chain links TRBV4-1 with TRBJ2-1; TCRdb's D call of TRBD1 is untestable without DNA. Germline CDR1 and CDR2: MGHRA and YSYEKL. The CDR3 sequence is 19 residues long.

This chain connects TRBV29-1 to TRBJ2-1; TCRdb reports TRBD2, a call that lacks DNA to check it against. This CDR3 contains 12 residues. CDR1 is SQVTM, CDR2 ANQGSEA, per germline. CDR3 loop: CSVVLAGVLQFF.

V gene TRBV5-4 combines with J gene TRBJ2-1; TCRdb reports TRBD2, a call that lacks DNA to check it against. This CDR3 is built from 17 residues. Per the germline V gene, CDR1 is SGHNT and CDR2 is YYREEE (reference sequence). CDR3 sequence reads: CASSLRPSGASYNEQFF.

V gene TRBV20-1 combines with J gene TRBJ2-3; TCRdb reports TRBD2, a call that lacks DNA to check it against. CDR1 and CDR2 (germline): DFQATT, SNEGSKA (reference sequence). The CDR3 has 19 amino acids. The CDR3 region is CSATTLRATSGRGTDTQYF.

The V gene is TRBV28, the J gene TRBJ2-7. The V gene's germline CDR1 is MDHEN and CDR2 SYDVKM. The CDR3 has 13 residues. The CDR3 sequence: CASSFQVMREQYF.

The genes are TRBV4-1 and TRBJ2-7. CDR1 is MGHRA, CDR2 YSYEKL, per germline. CDR3 length: 16 amino acids. The CDR3 protein is CASSQVNVIAVDEQYF.

The rearrangement uses TRBV12-5 and TRBJ2-3; TCRdb indicates TRBD2, and absent DNA this call remains unverified. Germline CDR1 and CDR2: LGHNT and FRNRAP. The CDR3 is 13 amino acids. CDR3: CASGLAGGDTQYF.

V and J are TRBV25-1 and TRBJ2-1; TCRdb's D gene call, TRBD1, goes unchecked for lack of DNA. Germline CDR1 MGHDK, CDR2 SYGVNS. This CDR3 region has 18 residues. The CDR3 loop reads CASGQGASSGHPYNEQFF.

This chain joins TRBV7-2 and TRBJ2-2; absent DNA, TCRdb's TRBD2 call cannot be checked. The CDR3 spans 17 residues. The germline gives CDR1 SGHTA, CDR2 FQGNSA. CDR3 in amino acids: CASSLGLGLAGAGELFF. The whole variable domain, remainder taken from reference TRBV7-2 and TRBJ2-2, is GAGVSQSPSNKVTEKGKDVELRCDPISGHTALYWYRQSLGQGLEFLIYFQGNSAPDKSGLPSDRFSAERTGGSVSTLTIQRTQQEDSAVYLCASSLGLGLAGAGELFFGEGSRLTVL.